This T cell receptor (beta chain) was recorded in a study of T cell changes during pregnancy in multiple sclerosis. The germline CDR1 and CDR2 sequences are LNHDA and SQIVND (reference sequence). CDR3 length equals 15 residues. V lost 3 bases, J lost 2 bases, and 6 bases stayed unmatched. Sequencing was performed with immunoSEQ multiplex PCR; in TCRdb, only in-frame clones are kept and a portion is missing. This sample has roughly 24,000 clones, with around 87% found just once. This clone was seen a single time. Sequenced here: CD4+ T cells from peripheral blood mononuclear cells, sampled in the second trimester of pregnancy. This TCR was sampled from a female donor in good health, enrolled as a control in a pregnancy study. V usage is TRBV19 and J usage is TRBJ1-1, with 7 positions matching TRBD1. The CDR3 nucleotides read TGTGCCAGTAGTATCCGACAGGGTGTAAACACTGAAGCTTTCTTT. Residues: CASSIRQGVNTEAFF.